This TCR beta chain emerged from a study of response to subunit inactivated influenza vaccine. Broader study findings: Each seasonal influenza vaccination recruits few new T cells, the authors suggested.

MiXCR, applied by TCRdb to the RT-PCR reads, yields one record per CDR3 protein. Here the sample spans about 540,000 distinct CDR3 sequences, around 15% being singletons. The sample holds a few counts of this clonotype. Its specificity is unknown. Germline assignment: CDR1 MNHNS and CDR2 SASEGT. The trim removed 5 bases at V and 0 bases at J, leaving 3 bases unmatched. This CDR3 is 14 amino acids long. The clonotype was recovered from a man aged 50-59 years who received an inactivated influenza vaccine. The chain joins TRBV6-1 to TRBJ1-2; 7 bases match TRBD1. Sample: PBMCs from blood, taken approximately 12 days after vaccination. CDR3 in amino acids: CASSRDSPNYGYTF. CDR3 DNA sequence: TGTGCCAGCAGTCGGGACAGCCCTAACTATGGCTACACCTTC.